The clone carrying this TCR beta chain showed up just a few times. Time point: pre-sensitization, week 0. Sample treatment: therapeutic diphenylcyclopropenone sensitization with weekly scalp DPC. Researchers extracted total RNA from unfractionated whole blood. Venepuncture was done earlier than the placement of each patch test. Using its own MiXCR run on the RACE reads, TCRdb lists one record per CDR3 protein. The sample has roughly 50,000 distinct CDR3 sequences; more than 9% are singletons. This sample is drawn from a study of human T cells and chemical hapten exposure. From germline, CDR1 is SGHTA and CDR2 FQGNSA. The V segment lost 5 bases and the J segment 2 bases; nucleotides outside the gene matches: 4. CDR3 length: 15 residues.

The material was whole blood, obtained in connection with sensitization to the hapten diphenylcyclopropenone (DPC). The chain employs TRBV7-2 and TRBJ2-3; 10 bases match TRBD2. The clonotype comes from a woman younger than 45 with alopecia areata. Some clones in this sample may be carry-over from other donors' samples. The CDR3 loop is CASSASGGHTDTQYF. DNA for the CDR3: TGTGCCAGCAGCGCTAGCGGGGGCCACACAGATACGCAGTATTTT. The entire variable domain, with the rest obtained from reference TRBV7-2 and TRBJ2-3, is as follows: GAGVSQSPSNKVTEKGKDVELRCDPISGHTALYWYRQSLGQGLEFLIYFQGNSAPDKSGLPSDRFSAERTGGSVSTLTIQRTQQEDSAVYLCASSASGGHTDTQYFGPGTRLTVL.